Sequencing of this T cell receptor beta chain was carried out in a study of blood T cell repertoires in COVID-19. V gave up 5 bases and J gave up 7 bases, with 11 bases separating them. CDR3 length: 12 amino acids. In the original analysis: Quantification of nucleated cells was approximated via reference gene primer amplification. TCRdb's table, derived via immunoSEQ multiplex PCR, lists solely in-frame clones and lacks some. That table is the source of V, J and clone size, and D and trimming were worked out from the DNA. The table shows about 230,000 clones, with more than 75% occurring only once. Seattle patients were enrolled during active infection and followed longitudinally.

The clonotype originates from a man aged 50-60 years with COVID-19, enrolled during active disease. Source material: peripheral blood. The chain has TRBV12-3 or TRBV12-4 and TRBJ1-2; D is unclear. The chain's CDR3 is CASSPRSFGYTF. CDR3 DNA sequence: TGTGCCAGCAGTCCCCGTAGTTTTGGCTACACCTTC.